A selection of T cell receptor beta chains follows, all from one sample in a study of STAT3 mutations in large granular lymphocyte leukemia. TCRdb's table, derived via immunoSEQ multiplex PCR, lists solely in-frame clones and lacks some. The sample carries fewer than 7,000 clones, 34% recorded once. Sequencing was carried out using peripheral blood mononuclear cells. The receptors derive from a woman between 35 and 50 years old with T-cell large granular lymphocyte leukemia. Some clones in this sample may be carry-over from other donors' samples. The conserved cysteine and the conserved F or W are not part of the CDR3 here. The order of the fields is V gene, clone size, J gene, CDR3 protein. Size is omitted from some rows. Given values are once, few, many or a class for expanded clones.

TRBV18	few	TRBJ1-5	ASSPEGVGQPQH
TRBV9	few	TRBJ2-7	ASSVGTGYYEQY
TRBV6-5	NA	TRBJ2-7	ASSTGPSYEQY
TRBV2	NA	TRBJ2-5	ASSIGGQETQY
TRBV30	few	TRBJ1-2	AWRGPGGDYGYT
TRBV28	few	TRBJ2-7	ASRGDGGREQY
TRBV5-1	NA	TRBJ2-1	ASSGGTLKSEQF
TRBV28	NA	TRBJ2-1	ASTDRFNEQF
TRBV6-5	few	TRBJ2-7	ASSYSGDEQY
TRBV5-6	few	TRBJ2-7	ASSLGREQY
TRBV7-9	NA	TRBJ1-1	ASSFYEVGNTEAF
TRBV30	NA	TRBJ2-3	AWAAAVNTDTQY
TRBV5-4	NA	TRBJ2-1	ASSPPDRVNEQF
TRBV14	NA	TRBJ2-7	ASSQDLSVEQY
TRBV6-4	few	TRBJ1-1	ASSDSAGRAF
TRBV29-1	few	TRBJ2-1	SVGDNEQF
TRBV5-1	NA	TRBJ2-5	ASSHGTAGQETQY
TRBV7-2	few	TRBJ2-7	ASTWTSGSYEQY
TRBV29-1	NA	TRBJ2-7	SAGGDRVYEQY
TRBV6-5	once	TRBJ2-3	ASGAFTGATDTQY
TRBV13	few	TRBJ2-3	ASSPSLPRDYLRDTQY
TRBV7-9	NA	TRBJ2-2	ASTPWRGQVSGELF
TRBV6-6	NA	TRBJ1-5	ASSYSVSQPQH
TRBV7-9	few	TRBJ1-2	ASSPRDRELYGYT
TRBV7-9	few	TRBJ2-3	ASSPTRGSSTDTQY
TRBV6-1	few	TRBJ1-1	ASSEVGASEAF
TRBV27	NA	TRBJ1-2	ASSSSGQQGYT
TRBV7-9	NA	TRBJ2-1	ASSLVGTQTQGEQF
TRBV18	few	TRBJ2-1	ASSLDRVSGNEQF
TRBV18	NA	TRBJ1-1	ASSPDSVSLEAF
TRBV5-1	few	TRBJ2-7	ASSLGGYEQY
TRBV2	NA	TRBJ2-7	ATGRDTYEQY
TRBV5-1	NA	TRBJ2-1	ASRFEGLRGEQF
TRBV7-8	NA	TRBJ2-1	ASSLGGGAYNEQF
TRBV7-2	NA	TRBJ1-6	ASSLENRYNSPLH
TRBV27	NA	TRBJ1-2	ASSLSAGLKYRYGYT
TRBV25-1	few	TRBJ1-3	ASSGRGTIY
TRBV6-6	NA	TRBJ1-5	ASREGTVNQPQH
TRBV7-3	NA	TRBJ1-1	ASSLYRGGSTEAF
TRBV5-8	NA	TRBJ1-6	ASSLPVTGPYNSPLH
TRBV29-1	few	TRBJ1-3	SVERGLNTIY
TRBV4-3	few	TRBJ2-7	ASSQRSGSDEQY
TRBV5-8	NA	TRBJ2-1	ASSQTSGSPNEQF
TRBV7-2	few	TRBJ1-5	ASSLDGQPQH
TRBV25-1	NA	TRBJ2-5	ASSEGLAVETQY
TRBV14	few	TRBJ2-1	ASSRQTHYNEQF
TRBV5-1	few	TRBJ2-5	ASSFGASNVETQY
TRBV5-6	NA	TRBJ2-1	ASSPGRGEQF
TRBV7-2	NA	TRBJ2-1	ASSLNRDNEQF